This T cell receptor beta chain was found in a study of T cells expressing NK-cell markers. General observations from the study: The leading position in the CD3+CD56-NKG2C+ fraction of several donors also went to these clonotypes.

Germline loops: CDR1 SGHTA, CDR2 FQGNSA. The CDR3 consists of 14 residues. As concerns this clonotype: Its antigen is unidentified.

TCRdb re-analyzed the 5' RACE reads; it lists each CDR3 protein once, without DNA. The specimen's table records about 400,000 distinct CDR3 sequences. This rearrangement joins TRBV7-2 to TRBJ2-1; TCRdb calls TRBD2, which cannot be checked without DNA. The sample consisted of blood T cells: a sorted CD56 or NKG2C T cell subset, CD4+ or CD8+ T cells, or bulk PBMC T cells (not recorded which). The TCR comes from a woman in her forties or fifties in good health. The CDR3 loop is CASSPGTSWDEQFF.